This T cell receptor beta chain was obtained from a study of molecular identifiers for immune sequencing clone quantification. Preparation methods for the bulk TCR libraries were those previously described, with listed TCR primers. TCRdb ran MiXCR on the PCR reads and lists one entry per CDR3 protein. The sample holds tens of thousands of distinct CDR3 sequences, roughly 23% seen once. Trimming cost V 3 bases and J 2 bases; bases outside gene matches: 10. The CDR3 has 17 residues. Germline-derived CDR1 and CDR2 are MGHRA and YSYEKL. This clonotype was detected many times. The receptor's source is a human donor in good health. Some libraries in this study had Jurkat cell RNA spiked in. The sequenced material came from naive CD8+ T cells from blood, with Jurkat cell RNA spiked in. Subset given: FACS-sorted CD8+CD4-CCR7+CD45RA+ naive T cells. This chain connects TRBV4-1 to TRBJ2-3; 8 bases fit TRBD2. The CDR3 DNA is TGCGCCAGCAGCCATCTGAAAGGTAGCGGGGACACAGATACGCAGTATTTT. Its protein is CASSHLKGSGDTDTQYF.